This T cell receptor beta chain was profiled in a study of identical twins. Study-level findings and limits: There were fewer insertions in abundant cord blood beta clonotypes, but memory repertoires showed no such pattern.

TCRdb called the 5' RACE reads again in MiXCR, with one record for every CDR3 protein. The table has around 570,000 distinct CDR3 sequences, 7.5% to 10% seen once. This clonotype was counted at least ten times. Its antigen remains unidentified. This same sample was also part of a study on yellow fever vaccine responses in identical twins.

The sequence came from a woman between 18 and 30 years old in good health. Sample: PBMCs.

This chain's CDR3 is CSATSAGGGTNTDTQYF. CDR3 bases: TGCAGTGCAACCTCCGCTGGCGGGGGGACCAACACAGATACGCAGTATTTT. The chain carries TRBV20-1 and TRBJ2-3; TRBD2 matches 8 bases. From germline, CDR1 is DFQATT and CDR2 SNEGSKA (reference sequence). The CDR3 contains 17 residues. Trimming cost V 6 bases and J 2 bases; bases outside gene matches: 16.